This T cell receptor (beta chain) emerged from a study of T cells in lung cancer brain metastases. On the study more broadly: Median interval between primary and brain metastasis specimen acquisition was 300 to 350 days.

Germline V CDR1 and CDR2: SNHLY, FYNNEI. CDR3 length equals 13 residues. V shed 8 bases and J 5 bases; nucleotides not matched to a gene: 6. To note about this clone: Antigen unknown.

Measured with immunoSEQ multiplex PCR; TCRdb has only the in-frame clones, and not every one. The sample contains about 3,100 clones, around 87% of which appear only once. Points from the study as a whole: Paired lesions shared few clones; most were lesion-specific (mean Morisita roughly 0.25). Brain metastasis T cell infiltration was not adjusted for preoperative corticosteroid effects.

Sequences were obtained from tumor tissue from the primary lung tumor. The receptor was isolated from a man in his 60s with non-small cell lung cancer. The chain combines TRBV2 with TRBJ2-3, with 8 nucleotides matching TRBD1. CDR3 DNA: TGTGCCAGCGAAGCAGGGGGCATAGATACGCAGTATTTT. It specifies CASEAGGIDTQYF.